These T cell receptor beta chains were read from a single sample in a study of CD8 T cells in Susac syndrome. TCRdb re-analysed the immunoSEQ multiplex PCR reads in MiXCR, keeping a single row per CDR3 protein. Found here are some 300,000 distinct CDR3 sequences, roughly 85% of them singletons; the top ten hold roughly 0.22%. Sequencing was performed on CD8+ T cells from PBMCs. The receptor source for this set is a human donor with multiple sclerosis. CDR3s include the opening cysteine and the closing phenylalanine or tryptophan. A D gene is named only where the DNA matches it firmly. Expanded clones are given a class, and other clones once, few, many or no size at all.

TRBV20-1,TRBJ2-1,TRBD2,.,TGCAGTGCTAGATCGTCTGGACTAGCGGCGAATGAGCAGTTCTTC,CSARSSGLAANEQFF
TRBV4-1,TRBJ2-7,TRBD2,.,TGCGCCAGCAGCCAACCGCTAGCGGGAGGGCCCTACGAGCAGTACTTC,CASSQPLAGGPYEQYF
TRBV27,TRBJ2-7,TRBD1,few,TGTGCCAGCGGACAGGCCCTGTCCTACGAGCAGTACTTC,CASGQALSYEQYF
TRBV25-1,TRBJ1-1,.,.,TGTGCCAGCAGTGAATATCAAGGGGGGAACACTGAAGCTTTCTTT,CASSEYQGGNTEAFF
TRBV10-3,TRBJ1-5,TRBD1,.,TGTGCCATCAGGGGGGACAGGGAAGATCAGCCCCAGCATTTT,CAIRGDREDQPQHF
TRBV7-2,TRBJ2-5,TRBD2,.,TGTGCCAGCAGCTCAGTAGCGGGAGTGGTTGAGACCCAGTACTTC,CASSSVAGVVETQYF
TRBV25-1,TRBJ1-4,.,.,TGTGCCAGCAGTGGCCGATACTCAACTAATGAAAAACTGTTTTTT,CASSGRYSTNEKLFF
TRBV6-2/TRBV6-3,TRBJ2-7,.,.,TGTGCCAGCAGTTACAACTTGGGAGAGCAGTACTTC,CASSYNLGEQYF
TRBV13,TRBJ2-7,.,once,TGTGCCAGCAGCCCCTACCGGGACACCCTCACCTCCGCTCAGTACTTC,CASSPYRDTLTSAQYF
TRBV10-3,TRBJ2-1,.,few,TGTGCCATCAGTGAGAAAACACAGGTCGATGAGCAGTTCTTC,CAISEKTQVDEQFF
TRBV30,TRBJ2-2,.,few,TGTGCCTGGGGCGGGGGAGGGGGCGCGGTGTTGAACACCGGGGAGCTGTTTTTT,CAWGGGGGAVLNTGELFF
TRBV19,TRBJ1-1,.,.,TGTGCCAGTATGGGGGGTAACACTGAAGCTTTCTTT,CASMGGNTEAFF
TRBV4-3,TRBJ1-1,.,.,TGCGCCAGCAGCCATGGCGGGAACACTGAAGCTTTCTTT,CASSHGGNTEAFF
TRBV9,TRBJ2-2,.,.,TGTGCCAGCAGCCCGGCCGATCGAGGTAACACCGGGGAGCTGTTTTTT,CASSPADRGNTGELFF
TRBV3-1,TRBJ2-1,TRBD2,.,TGTGCCAGCAGCCAGGCGGGAGGGCCAATGAATGAGCAGTTCTTC,CASSQAGGPMNEQFF
TRBV18,TRBJ2-7,.,.,TGTGCCAGCTCCCTTAAAGGGGACAATCCTCTCGAGCAGTACTTC,CASSLKGDNPLEQYF
TRBV6-6,TRBJ2-7,.,once,TGTGCCAGCACTGACTCCGGTAACTCCTACGAGCAGTACTTC,CASTDSGNSYEQYF
TRBV30,TRBJ1-1,.,once,TGTGCCTGGTTTAGGATCGAAGCTTTCTTT,CAWFRIEAFF
TRBV15,TRBJ1-2,TRBD1,.,TGTGCCACCAGCAGACCGACAGGGTGGGATAACTATGGCTACACCTTC,CATSRPTGWDNYGYTF
TRBV25-1,TRBJ2-5,TRBD2,.,TGTGCCAGCAGTGCTAGACTAGCGGGACGTGAGACCCAGTACTTC,CASSARLAGRETQYF
TRBV28,TRBJ2-7,TRBD2,.,TGTGCCAGCAGTCGGCCCCAAGCGGGATACTACGAGCAGTACTTC,CASSRPQAGYYEQYF
TRBV5-1,TRBJ1-5,.,few,TGCGCCAGCAGCTTGGCCGGCGGGGCACATCAGCCCCAGCATTTT,CASSLAGGAHQPQHF
TRBV20-1,TRBJ2-7,.,.,TGCAGTGCTCGACTAGTGGGCGAGCAGTACTTC,CSARLVGEQYF
TRBV4-3,TRBJ2-1,TRBD2,few,TGCGCCAGCAGCGCCCGACTAGCGGGAGTCCCCCACAATGAGCAGTTCTTC,CASSARLAGVPHNEQFF
TRBV6-2/TRBV6-3,TRBJ2-5,TRBD2,.,TGTGCCAGCAGTCTACTAAGCGGGAGGGCCAGAGAGACCCAGTACTTC,CASSLLSGRARETQYF
TRBV4-3,TRBJ1-4,.,once,TGCGCCAGCAGCCGAATTTTCGCGCCCCGTGAAAAACTGTTTTTT,CASSRIFAPREKLFF
TRBV20-1,TRBJ2-4,.,.,TGCAGTGCTAGAGAGGGTGGGTTGGGGGCCAAAAACATTCAGTACTTC,CSAREGGLGAKNIQYF
TRBV11-2,TRBJ2-7,.,once,TGTGCCAGCAGCTTAACAGGGCACTACTCCTACGAGCAGTACTTC,CASSLTGHYSYEQYF
TRBV6-5,TRBJ2-7,.,.,TGTGCCAGCAGTTACTCTTGGGGACCGTCTTCCTACGAGCAGTACTTC,CASSYSWGPSSYEQYF
TRBV24-1,TRBJ2-2,TRBD1,.,TGTGCCACCAGTGATTTTCGGCAGGAACAGGGGGCATTTGGGGAGCTGTTTTTT,CATSDFRQEQGAFGELFF
TRBV13,TRBJ2-1,.,.,TGTGCCAGCAGCTTACGGGGCGGTGGGAACTCCTACAATGAGCAGTTCTTC,CASSLRGGGNSYNEQFF
TRBV20-1,TRBJ2-7,TRBD1,.,TGCAGTGCAATAACAGGGGACTCCTACGAGCAGTACTTC,CSAITGDSYEQYF
TRBV9,TRBJ2-2,.,few,TGTGCCAGCAGCGTAGGACTAGCCGGGGAGCTGTTTTTT,CASSVGLAGELFF
TRBV6-2/TRBV6-3,TRBJ2-7,TRBD1,.,TGTGCCAGCAGTTACGGGGGGACAGGGATCGAGCAGTACTTC,CASSYGGTGIEQYF
TRBV7-9,TRBJ2-7,TRBD2,.,TGTGCCAGCAGCCCGTGCGGGGGATGCGAGCAGTACTTC,CASSPCGGCEQYF
TRBV6-5,TRBJ2-3,TRBD2,.,TGTGCCAGCAGTTACGGGACTAGCGGGAGAGATACGCAGTATTTT,CASSYGTSGRDTQYF